This T cell receptor (beta chain) was obtained from a study of OX40 agonist ivuxolimab in advanced cancers. About the research overall: Patient treatment consisted of intravenous ivuxolimab administration every 2 weeks at 0.01 to 10 mg/kg.

As regards this clone: Its antigen is unidentified.

Findings and caveats of the study: Nonresponders, in some cases, also had low normalized T-cell clonal expansion.

The V gene lost 9 bases and the J gene lost 0 bases, with 9 bases spanning the gap. The CDR3 is 14 amino acids. CDR1 is MNHNY, CDR2 SVGAGI, per germline (reference sequence). Autoimmune disease history or systemic immunosuppression disqualified patients. Samples of blood were obtained at baseline, on cycle 4 day 1, and on cycle 7 day 1. Data came from immunoSEQ multiplex PCR; TCRdb stores just in-frame clones and leaves some out. This sample carries some 85,000 clones, about 90% of them seen once, and the ten largest clones take 1.5% to 2%. This chain joins TRBV6-6 and TRBJ1-6, with TRBD1 as a possible D gene (6 bases). The material was CD4+ or CD8+ T cells sorted from blood, obtained in a trial of the OX40 agonist ivuxolimab. The origin of this receptor is an adult with an advanced solid tumor such as melanoma, head and neck, liver or kidney cancer. The CDR3 region has the DNA TGTGCCAGTACAGGGAGCTCCTATAATTCACCCCTCCACTTT. Residues: CASTGSSYNSPLHF.